One and the same sample provided the 26 T cell receptor beta chains below, sequenced in a study of blood T cell repertoires in COVID-19. Sequencing used immunoSEQ multiplex PCR; TCRdb keeps in-frame clones, though not all of them. The table lists about 130,000 clones, roughly four fifths of them singletons. The sequencing sample was made of PBMCs or T cells enriched from blood (not recorded which). These receptors were taken from a young man who had recovered from COVID-19.

This chain connects TRBV6-6 to TRBJ2-7; TRBD2 agrees at 9 bases. CDR3 length: 15 residues. Losses at the gene ends were 0 bases for V and 2 bases for J; bases not matched to a gene: 2. Per the germline V gene, CDR1 is MNHNY and CDR2 is SVGAGI (reference sequence). As DNA, the CDR3 is TGTGCCAGCAGTTACTCGGCTAGCGGGGCCTACGAGCAGTACGTC. Its protein product is CASSYSASGAYEQYV.

V is TRBV30 and J is TRBJ2-6; a weak D match, TRBD1 (6 bases). The V end lost 5 bases, the J end lost 0 bases, and 11 bases lay between the germline ends. This CDR3 comprises 15 residues. Germline V gives CDR1 GTSNPN, CDR2 SVGIG (reference sequence). The CDR3 nucleotides read TGTGCCTGGCATCTAGGGGGCTCTGGGGCCAACGTCCTGACTTTC. Its translation is CAWHLGGSGANVLTF.

This clone came up once. The rearrangement joins TRBV12-3 or TRBV12-4 to TRBJ2-7; D is unresolved. The CDR3 contains 13 residues. V was pared by 4 bases and J by 2 bases, with 9 bases between. The CDR3 spells CASSYATTYEQYF. The CDR3 bases are TGTGCCAGCAGTTACGCTACCACCTACGAGCAGTACTTC.

This chain links TRBV10-3 with TRBJ2-1; 8 positions agree with TRBD2. Germline assignment: CDR1 ENHRY and CDR2 SYGVKD. The CDR3 has 15 amino acids. With V trimmed by 6 bases and J by 3 bases, 7 bases remained unmatched. CDR3 in DNA: TGTGCCATCAGAGAGGAGGGACTAGGCTACAATGAGCAGTTCTTC. Translating it yields CAIREEGLGYNEQFF.

This chain uses TRBV6-1 with TRBJ2-7, with 9 bases that match TRBD1. This CDR3 has 15 amino acids. The V segment lost 3 bases and the J segment 4 bases; nucleotides outside the gene matches: 7. From germline, CDR1 is MNHNS and CDR2 SASEGT. The CDR3: CASSDMTGGRYEQYV. CDR3 sequence (DNA): TGTGCCAGCAGTGATATGACAGGGGGGAGGTACGAGCAGTACGTC.

This chain uses TRBV13 with TRBJ2-7; TRBD2 agrees at 10 bases. This CDR3 is built from 16 residues. The germline V gene encodes CDR1 PRHDT and CDR2 FYEKMQ (reference sequence). The trim removed 2 bases at V and 5 bases at J, leaving 9 bases unmatched. CDR3 in amino acids: CASSLMGGTSVNEQYF. The CDR3, as DNA: TGTGCCAGCAGCTTAATGGGGGGGACTAGCGTAAACGAGCAGTACTTC.

The rearrangement links TRBV2 to TRBJ2-3; 10 bases fit TRBD1. CDR1 is SNHLY, CDR2 FYNNEI, per germline. The CDR3 has 14 amino acids. J lost 1 base, V lost 7 bases, and 2 bases had no gene match. The DNA of the CDR3 is TGTGCCAGCATCGGACAGGGGGGCACAGATACGCAGTATTTT. Protein: CASIGQGGTDTQYF.

The chain recombines TRBV6-5 with TRBJ1-6; possible D gene TRBD1, 5 bases. The CDR3 runs to 15 residues. The germline V gene encodes CDR1 MNHEY and CDR2 SVGAGI. V was trimmed by 0 bases and J by 5 bases, leaving 8 bases between them. CDR3 in amino acids: CASSYSGGNNSPLHF. DNA of the CDR3: TGTGCCAGCAGTTACTCGGGGGGGAATAATTCACCCCTCCACTTT.

This sequence joins TRBV30 and TRBJ1-1; D uncertain. V gave up 2 bases and J gave up 1 base, with 8 bases separating them. There are 13 residues in the CDR3. Germline loops: CDR1 GTSNPN, CDR2 SVGIG (reference sequence). Here the CDR3 DNA reads TGTGCCTGGAGTTTGGCCAGGAACACTGAAGCTTTCTTT. This gives the protein CAWSLARNTEAFF.

The chain is built from TRBV19 and TRBJ2-5; 14 positions match TRBD2. From germline, CDR1 is LNHDA and CDR2 SQIVND (reference sequence). The junction had 4 bases not matched to a gene; V was cut back by 0 bases and J by 4 bases. The CDR3 has 17 amino acids. CDR3: CASSIDSGTSGRETQYF. The CDR3 DNA reads TGTGCCAGTAGTATAGATTCCGGGACTAGCGGGAGAGAGACCCAGTACTTC.

This sequence joins TRBV4-1 and TRBJ2-7; tentatively, D is TRBD1 (6 bases). The ends were cut back, 0 bases at V and 5 bases at J, with 17 bases in the middle. The CDR3 loop spans 16 amino acids. Germline CDR1 and CDR2: MGHRA and YSYEKL. The CDR3 reads CASSQEGTFYGNEQYF. CDR3 nucleotide sequence: TGCGCCAGCAGCCAAGAGGGGACATTTTATGGAAACGAGCAGTACTTC.

This sequence joins TRBV2 and TRBJ1-4; 9 positions match TRBD1. The V gene's germline CDR1 is SNHLY and CDR2 FYNNEI. CDR3 size: 15 residues. V shed 6 bases and J 0 bases; nucleotides not matched to a gene: 2. CDR3 bases: TGTGCCAGCAGAGGACAGGGGACAACTAATGAAAAACTGTTTTTT. It is translated as CASRGQGTTNEKLFF.

The chain recombines TRBV11-2 with TRBJ1-5; 7 nucleotides match TRBD1. CDR1 SGHAT and CDR2 FQNNGV come from the germline V gene. J was trimmed by 3 bases and V by 5 bases; bases with no gene match: 4. CDR3 length: 14 amino acids. CDR3 residues: CASSRDSYNQPQHF. CDR3 DNA: TGTGCCAGCAGCCGGGACAGCTACAATCAGCCCCAGCATTTT.

The chain carries TRBV6-5 and TRBJ1-1; 7 positions agree with TRBD1. Germline-derived CDR1 and CDR2 are MNHEY and SVGAGI. The CDR3 consists of 13 residues. V lost 6 bases and J lost 4; bases outside the gene matches: 5. CDR3 nucleotides: TGTGCCAGCAGGAGAACAGGGGTCACTGAAGCTTTCTTT. It specifies CASRRTGVTEAFF.

The chain has TRBV4-1 and TRBJ2-3; 9 positions match TRBD2. The CDR3 extends over 15 amino acids. Germline CDR1 is MGHRA and CDR2 is YSYEKL. Germline trimming cut 1 base from V and 4 bases from J; bases unmatched to any gene: 3. The CDR3 here is CASSQAGLASDTQYF. The CDR3 bases are TGCGCCAGCAGCCAAGCGGGACTAGCCTCAGATACGCAGTATTTT.

The V call is TRBV24-1, the J call TRBJ1-5, with D tentatively TRBD1 (6 bases). The CDR3 spans 14 residues. From germline, CDR1 is KGHDR and CDR2 SFDVKD. V was pared by 9 bases and J by 2 bases, with 13 bases between. CDR3 in amino acids: CATWVGGGNQPQHF. The CDR3 coding sequence is TGTGCCACCTGGGTAGGGGGAGGCAATCAGCCCCAGCATTTT.

CDR3 bases: TGCGCCAGCAGCCAAGATAGCGGCGCAACTAATGAAAAACTGTTTTTT. Encoded protein: CASSQDSGATNEKLFF. This chain links TRBV4-1 with TRBJ1-4; D gene ambiguous. Trimming removed 0 bases at V and 0 bases at J, with 8 bases between. CDR3 length: 16 residues. Looked up from germline, CDR1 is MGHRA and CDR2 is YSYEKL.

This clone occurred once. The V call is TRBV6-5, the J call TRBJ2-7; tentative D call: TRBD2 (5 bases). The V end lost 6 bases, the J end lost 5 bases, and 14 bases lay between the germline ends. Germline values: CDR1 MNHEY, CDR2 SVGAGI. The CDR3 covers 13 residues. In nucleotides, the CDR3 is TGTGCCAGCAGGAGACGGGGAGTGGACGAGCAGTACTTC. It translates to CASRRRGVDEQYF.

This clone appeared many times. The chain links TRBV5-4 to TRBJ1-2; possible D gene TRBD1, 6 bases. Between the trimmed V and J ends, which lost 6 bases and 7 bases, there was a span of 16 bases. From germline, CDR1 is SGHNT and CDR2 YYREEE (reference sequence). The CDR3 extends over 13 amino acids. In DNA form, the CDR3 reads TGTGCCAGCACCATGGACAGCGCCGGTGGCTACACCTTC. Its protein is CASTMDSAGGYTF.

This clone showed up many times. V is TRBV12-5 and J is TRBJ1-4; possible D gene TRBD1, 6 bases. This CDR3 has 16 residues. Germline CDR1 is LGHNT and CDR2 is FRNRAP. V was shortened by 5 bases and J by 0 bases, with 13 bases between the two germline ends. CDR3 protein: CASGAYRTATNEKLFF. CDR3 DNA: TGTGCTAGTGGTGCGTATAGGACAGCAACTAATGAAAAACTGTTTTTT.

V gene TRBV4-2 combines with J gene TRBJ2-2; 7 nucleotides agree with TRBD1. Germline V lookup: CDR1 LGHNA, CDR2 YNFKEQ. The CDR3 runs to 16 residues. V dropped 1 base and J dropped 4; count of bases not matched to a gene: 6. CDR3 protein: CASSQAEGAGTGELFF. The CDR3 nucleotides are TGTGCCAGCAGCCAAGCCGAGGGGGCGGGCACCGGGGAGCTGTTTTTT.

The chain combines TRBV21-1 with TRBJ2-7; the table assigns TRBD1, which was not confirmed against the DNA. TRBV21-1 is deemed a pseudogene. CDR3 length: 15 residues. CDR3 DNA sequence: TGTGCCAGCAGGGAGACCCGACAGGGGGCCCGCGAGCAGTACTTC. Translated, it gives CASRETRQGAREQYF.

The chain uses TRBV11-1 and TRBJ2-5; 7 bases agree with TRBD1. Germline V lookup: CDR1 SGHAT, CDR2 FQDESV (reference sequence). V lost 4 bases, J lost 3 bases, and 8 bases stayed unmatched. The CDR3 loop spans 15 amino acids. The CDR3 coding sequence is TGTGCCAGCAGCTCCTCATCCGGGACAGAAGAGACCCAGTACTTC. Residues: CASSSSSGTEETQYF.

The V gene is TRBV19, the J gene TRBJ1-2, with 10 bases that match TRBD1. The CDR3 is made up of 18 amino acids. Unmatched junction bases numbered 14, after V lost 4 bases and J lost 3 bases. Germline V gives CDR1 LNHDA, CDR2 SQIVND (reference sequence). CDR3 region: CASSTTPGQGTPHYGYTF. In DNA, the CDR3 is TGTGCCAGTAGTACCACTCCGGGACAGGGGACCCCTCACTATGGCTACACCTTC.

This chain uses TRBV2 with TRBJ2-1, with D possibly TRBD1 on 5 matching bases. Germline CDR1 reads SNHLY; CDR2 reads FYNNEI. The V gene lost 4 bases and the J gene lost 6 bases, with 10 bases spanning the gap. The CDR3 has 13 residues. For the CDR3, the DNA is TGTGCCAGCAGTGGGGGCGGCGGCAATGAGCAGTTCTTC. Protein: CASSGGGGNEQFF.

This sequence joins TRBV19 and TRBJ2-1; 7 bases line up with TRBD2. Germline lookup yields CDR1 LNHDA and CDR2 SQIVND (reference sequence). The CDR3 consists of 14 residues. The J segment lost 6 bases and the V segment lost 3 bases, leaving 5 bases of the junction unmatched. The CDR3 sequence is CASSISGDLNEQFF. CDR3 DNA sequence: TGTGCCAGTAGTATCAGCGGGGACCTCAATGAGCAGTTCTTC.